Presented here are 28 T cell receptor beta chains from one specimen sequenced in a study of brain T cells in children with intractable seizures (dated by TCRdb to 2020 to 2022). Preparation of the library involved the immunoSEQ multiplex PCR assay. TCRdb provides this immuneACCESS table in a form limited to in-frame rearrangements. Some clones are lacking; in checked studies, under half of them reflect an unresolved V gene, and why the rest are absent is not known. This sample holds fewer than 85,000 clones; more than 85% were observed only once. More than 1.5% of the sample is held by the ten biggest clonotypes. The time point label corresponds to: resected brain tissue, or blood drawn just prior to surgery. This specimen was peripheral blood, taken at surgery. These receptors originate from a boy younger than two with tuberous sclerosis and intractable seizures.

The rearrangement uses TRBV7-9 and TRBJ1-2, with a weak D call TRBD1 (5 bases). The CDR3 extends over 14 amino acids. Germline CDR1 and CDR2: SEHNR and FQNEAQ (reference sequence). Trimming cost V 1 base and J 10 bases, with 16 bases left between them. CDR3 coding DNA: TGTGCCAGCAGCTTAGTTAAATGGCAGGGTGACTACACCTTC. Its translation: CASSLVKWQGDYTF.

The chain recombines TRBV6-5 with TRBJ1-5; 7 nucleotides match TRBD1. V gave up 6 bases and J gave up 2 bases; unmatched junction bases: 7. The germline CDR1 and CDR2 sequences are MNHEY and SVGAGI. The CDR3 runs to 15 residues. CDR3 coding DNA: TGTGCCAGCAGATCAGGGGGATCGGGCAATCAGCCCCAGCATTTT. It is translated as CASRSGGSGNQPQHF.

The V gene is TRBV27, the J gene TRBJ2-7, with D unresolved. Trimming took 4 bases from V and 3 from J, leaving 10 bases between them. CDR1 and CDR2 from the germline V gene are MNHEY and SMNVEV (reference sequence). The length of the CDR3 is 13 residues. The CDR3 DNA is TGTGCCAGCAGTTATGGAAGATTCTACGAGCAGTACTTC. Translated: CASSYGRFYEQYF.

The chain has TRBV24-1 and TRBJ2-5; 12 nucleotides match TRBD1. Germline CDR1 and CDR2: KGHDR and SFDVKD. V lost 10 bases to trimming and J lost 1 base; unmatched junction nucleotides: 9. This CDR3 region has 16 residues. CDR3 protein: CATAGTGGGGQETQYF. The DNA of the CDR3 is TGTGCCACAGCCGGGACAGGGGGCGGGGGCCAAGAGACCCAGTACTTC.

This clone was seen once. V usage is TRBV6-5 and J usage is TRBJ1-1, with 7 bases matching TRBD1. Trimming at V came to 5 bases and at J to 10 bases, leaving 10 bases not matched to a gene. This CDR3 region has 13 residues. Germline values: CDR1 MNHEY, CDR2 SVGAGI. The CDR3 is CASSTQTGNGAFF. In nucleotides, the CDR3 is TGTGCCAGCAGTACCCAGACAGGGAATGGAGCTTTCTTT.

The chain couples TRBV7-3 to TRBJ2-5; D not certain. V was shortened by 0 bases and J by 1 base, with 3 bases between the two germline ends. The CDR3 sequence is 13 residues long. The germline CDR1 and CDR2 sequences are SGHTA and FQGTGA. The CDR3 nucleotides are TGTGCCAGCAGCTTAACCCTCCAAGAGACCCAGTACTTC. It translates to CASSLTLQETQYF.

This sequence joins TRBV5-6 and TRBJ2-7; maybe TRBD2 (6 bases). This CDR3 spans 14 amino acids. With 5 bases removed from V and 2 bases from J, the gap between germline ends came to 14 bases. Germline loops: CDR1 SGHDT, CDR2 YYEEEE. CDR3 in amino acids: CASRRKGGTYEQYF. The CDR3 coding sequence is TGTGCCAGCAGAAGAAAGGGAGGTACCTACGAGCAGTACTTC.

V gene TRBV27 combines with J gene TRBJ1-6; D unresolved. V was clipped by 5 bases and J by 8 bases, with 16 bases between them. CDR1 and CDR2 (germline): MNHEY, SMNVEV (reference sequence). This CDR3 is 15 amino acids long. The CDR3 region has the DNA TGTGCCAGCAGTCCGAGTAACCCTCGGGATTCACCCCTCCACTTT. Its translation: CASSPSNPRDSPLHF.

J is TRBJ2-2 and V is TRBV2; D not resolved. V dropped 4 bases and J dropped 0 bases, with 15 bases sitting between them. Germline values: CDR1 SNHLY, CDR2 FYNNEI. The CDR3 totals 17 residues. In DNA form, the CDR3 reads TGTGCCAGCAGTGCCCATACCGAATCTGCGAACACCGGGGAGCTGTTTTTT. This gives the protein CASSAHTESANTGELFF.

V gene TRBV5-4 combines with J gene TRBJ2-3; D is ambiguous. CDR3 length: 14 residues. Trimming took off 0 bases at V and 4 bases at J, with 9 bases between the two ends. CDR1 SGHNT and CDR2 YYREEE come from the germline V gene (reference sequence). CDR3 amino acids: CASSLEQVADTQYF. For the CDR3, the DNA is TGTGCCAGCAGCTTGGAGCAGGTTGCAGATACGCAGTATTTT.

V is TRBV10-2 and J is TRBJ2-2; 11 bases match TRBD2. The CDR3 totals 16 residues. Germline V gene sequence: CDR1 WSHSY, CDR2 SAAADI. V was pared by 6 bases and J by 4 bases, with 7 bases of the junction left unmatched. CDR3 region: CASRHLAGGFTGELFF. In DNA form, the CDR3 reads TGCGCCAGCAGGCACCTAGCGGGGGGATTCACCGGGGAGCTGTTTTTT.

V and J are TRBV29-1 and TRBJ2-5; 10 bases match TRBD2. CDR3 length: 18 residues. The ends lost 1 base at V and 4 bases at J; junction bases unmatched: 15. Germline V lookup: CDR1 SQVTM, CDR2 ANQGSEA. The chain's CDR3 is CSVEGRLAGVSRGETQYF. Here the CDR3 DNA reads TGCAGCGTTGAAGGTCGGCTAGCGGGAGTGTCCAGAGGAGAGACCCAGTACTTC.

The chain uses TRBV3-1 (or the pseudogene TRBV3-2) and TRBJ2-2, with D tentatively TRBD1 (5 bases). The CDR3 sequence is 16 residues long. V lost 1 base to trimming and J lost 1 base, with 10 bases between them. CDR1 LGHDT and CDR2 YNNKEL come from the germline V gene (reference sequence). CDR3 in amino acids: CASSQVEQVNTGELFF. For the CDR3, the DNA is TGTGCCAGCAGCCAAGTGGAACAGGTGAACACCGGGGAGCTGTTTTTT.

This chain's CDR3 is CAWTSGVSYEQYF. The CDR3 DNA sequence: TGTGCCTGGACTAGCGGGGTCTCCTACGAGCAGTACTTC. The chain employs TRBV30 and TRBJ2-7; 9 nucleotides match TRBD2. The CDR3 has 13 residues. J lost 0 bases, V lost 4 bases, and 1 base had no gene match. Germline assignment: CDR1 GTSNPN and CDR2 SVGIG (reference sequence).

CDR3 coding DNA: TGTGCCAGCAGACTAGGGGCCAATCAGCCCCAGCATTTT. It encodes CASRLGANQPQHF. The chain joins TRBV27 to TRBJ1-5; weak D call: TRBD1 (5 bases). The CDR3 length is 13 residues. Trimming removed 6 bases from V and 3 bases from J, with 9 bases in between. Germline values: CDR1 MNHEY, CDR2 SMNVEV (reference sequence).

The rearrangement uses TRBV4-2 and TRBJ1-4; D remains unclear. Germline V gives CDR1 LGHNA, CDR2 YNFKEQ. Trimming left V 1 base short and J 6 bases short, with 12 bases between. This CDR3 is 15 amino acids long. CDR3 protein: CASSQAGGSYEKLFF. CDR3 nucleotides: TGTGCCAGCAGCCAAGCAGGAGGCAGCTATGAAAAACTGTTTTTT.

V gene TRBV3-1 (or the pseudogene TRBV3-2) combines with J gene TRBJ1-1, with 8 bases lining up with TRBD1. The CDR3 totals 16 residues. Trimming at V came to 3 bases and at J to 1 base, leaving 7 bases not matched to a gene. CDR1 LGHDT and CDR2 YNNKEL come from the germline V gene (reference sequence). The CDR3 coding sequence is TGTGCCAGCAGCCATGACTCCGGGACAGGGAACACTGAAGCTTTCTTT. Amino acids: CASSHDSGTGNTEAFF.

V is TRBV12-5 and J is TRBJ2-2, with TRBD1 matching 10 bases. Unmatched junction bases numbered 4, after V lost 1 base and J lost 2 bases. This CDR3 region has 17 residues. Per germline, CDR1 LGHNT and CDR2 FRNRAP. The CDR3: CASGLAPTGGNTGELFF. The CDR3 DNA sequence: TGTGCTAGTGGTTTGGCCCCGACAGGGGGCAACACCGGGGAGCTGTTTTTT.

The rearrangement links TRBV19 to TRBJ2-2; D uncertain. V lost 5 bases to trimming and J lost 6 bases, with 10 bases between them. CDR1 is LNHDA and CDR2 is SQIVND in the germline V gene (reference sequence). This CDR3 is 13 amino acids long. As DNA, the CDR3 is TGTGCCAGTAGTGCCCAGGACGCCGGGGAGCTGTTTTTT. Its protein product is CASSAQDAGELFF. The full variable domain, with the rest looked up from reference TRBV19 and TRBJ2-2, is DGGITQSPKYLFRKEGQNVTLSCEQNLNHDAMYWYRQDPGQGLRLIYYSQIVNDFQKGDIAEGYSVSREKKESFPLTVTSAQKNPTAFYLCASSAQDAGELFFGEGSRLTVL.

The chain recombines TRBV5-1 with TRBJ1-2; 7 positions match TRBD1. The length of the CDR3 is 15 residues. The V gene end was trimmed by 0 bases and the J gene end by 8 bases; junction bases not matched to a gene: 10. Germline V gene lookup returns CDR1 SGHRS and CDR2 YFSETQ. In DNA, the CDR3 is TGCGCCAGCAGCTTGGGTACGGGGACAGAGGAAGGCTACACCTTC. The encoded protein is CASSLGTGTEEGYTF.

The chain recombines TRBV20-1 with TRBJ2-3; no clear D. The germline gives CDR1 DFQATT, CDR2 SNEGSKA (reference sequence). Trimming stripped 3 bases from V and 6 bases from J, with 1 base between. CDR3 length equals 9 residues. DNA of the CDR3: TGCAGTGCTAGGGATACGCAGTATTTT. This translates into CSARDTQYF.

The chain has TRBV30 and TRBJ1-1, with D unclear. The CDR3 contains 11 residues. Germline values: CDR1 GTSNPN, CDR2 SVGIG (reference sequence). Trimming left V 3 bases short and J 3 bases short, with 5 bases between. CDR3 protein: CAWRWDTEAFF. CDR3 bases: TGTGCCTGGAGGTGGGACACTGAAGCTTTCTTT.

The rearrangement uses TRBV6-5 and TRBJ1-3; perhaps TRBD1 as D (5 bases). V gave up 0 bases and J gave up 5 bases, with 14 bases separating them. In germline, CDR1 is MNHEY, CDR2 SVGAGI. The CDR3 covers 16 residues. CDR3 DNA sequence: TGTGCCAGCAGTTACTCGAGGGGTATGGGCCGAAACACCATATATTTT. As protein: CASSYSRGMGRNTIYF.

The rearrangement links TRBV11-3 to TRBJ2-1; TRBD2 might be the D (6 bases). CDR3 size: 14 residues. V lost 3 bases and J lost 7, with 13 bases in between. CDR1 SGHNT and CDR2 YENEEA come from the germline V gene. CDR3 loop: CASSLRDSGNEQFF. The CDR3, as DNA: TGTGCCAGCAGCTTGCGGGACTCGGGGAATGAGCAGTTCTTC.

The CDR3, as DNA: TGCAGCGTCGGGTCGAGACAGGACGTTTTTGAAGCTTTCTTT. Protein product: CSVGSRQDVFEAFF. The chain uses TRBV29-1 and TRBJ1-1, with a tentative D call TRBD1 (6 bases). The ends were cut back, 6 bases at V and 7 bases at J, with 21 bases in the middle. Germline V gives CDR1 SQVTM, CDR2 ANQGSEA. The CDR3 extends over 14 amino acids.

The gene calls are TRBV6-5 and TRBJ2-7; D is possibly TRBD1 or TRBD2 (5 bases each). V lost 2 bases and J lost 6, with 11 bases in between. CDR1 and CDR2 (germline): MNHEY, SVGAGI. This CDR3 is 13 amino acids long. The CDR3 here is CASSYGAGSEQYF. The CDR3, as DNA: TGTGCCAGCAGTTACGGCGCAGGGAGCGAGCAGTACTTC.

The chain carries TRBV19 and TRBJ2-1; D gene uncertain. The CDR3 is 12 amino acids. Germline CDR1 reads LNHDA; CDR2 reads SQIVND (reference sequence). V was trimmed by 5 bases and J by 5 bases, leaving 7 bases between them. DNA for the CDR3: TGTGCCAGTAGTCGAGCTGACAATGAGCAGTTCTTC. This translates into CASSRADNEQFF.

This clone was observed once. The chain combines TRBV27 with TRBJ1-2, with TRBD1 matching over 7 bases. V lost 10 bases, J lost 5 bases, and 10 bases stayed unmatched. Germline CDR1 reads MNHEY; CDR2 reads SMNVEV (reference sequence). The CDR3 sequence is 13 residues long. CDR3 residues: CATSRTGLYGYTF. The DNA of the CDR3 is TGTGCCACCTCAAGGACAGGTCTTTATGGCTACACCTTC.